The 21 T cell receptor beta chains below all came from one sample that was sequenced in a study of cytomegalovirus exposure and HLA in healthy donors. PCR involved 60 Vbeta and 13 Jbeta primers. The repertoire was sequenced with immunoSEQ multiplex PCR; TCRdb's copy has only in-frame clones and lacks some. In the table there are 70,000 to 90,000 clones, 63% of which are singletons. Sequenced material: PBMCs. These receptors all stem from a woman in her thirties or forties in good health and CMV-seropositive.

The chain links TRBV11-2 to TRBJ2-2; unclear D gene. Trimming took off 1 base at V and 4 bases at J, with 10 bases between the two ends. The CDR3 covers 15 residues. The germline V gene has CDR1 SGHAT and CDR2 FQNNGV. This CDR3 is CASSLVRQVTGELFF. The CDR3 DNA sequence: TGTGCCAGCAGCTTAGTCCGGCAGGTCACCGGGGAGCTGTTTTTT.

V and J are TRBV7-3 and TRBJ2-2; 8 positions match TRBD2. This CDR3 has 16 amino acids. After removal of 4 bases from V and 6 bases from J, the junction contained 10 bases not matched to a gene. The V gene's germline CDR1 is SGHTA and CDR2 FQGTGA. The CDR3 loop is CASSSSGGEVPGELFF. Written as DNA, the CDR3 is TGTGCCAGCAGCTCTTCGGGAGGGGAGGTTCCCGGGGAGCTGTTTTTT.

This rearrangement joins TRBV4-2 to TRBJ2-3; the match to TRBD2 covers 10 bases. In germline, CDR1 is LGHNA, CDR2 YNFKEQ. Trimming took 0 bases from V and 4 from J; bases not matched to a gene: 16. This CDR3 is built from 20 residues. The chain's CDR3 is CASSQDPGLAGARGADTQYF. The CDR3 bases are TGTGCCAGCAGCCAAGATCCCGGGCTAGCGGGAGCCCGCGGGGCAGATACGCAGTATTTT.

The table lists this clone with a few counts. This chain links TRBV27 with TRBJ2-7; 7 bases are shared with TRBD1. The germline gives CDR1 MNHEY, CDR2 SMNVEV (reference sequence). Trimming cost V 4 bases and J 7 bases; bases outside gene matches: 10. The CDR3 spans 14 residues. Here the CDR3 DNA reads TGTGCCAGCAGTTCTCGGACAGGTTTCAAGGAGCAGTACTTC. This gives the protein CASSSRTGFKEQYF.

This chain uses TRBV18 with TRBJ1-1; tentative D call: TRBD1 (6 bases). V gave up 5 bases and J gave up 1 base, with 23 bases separating them. Germline V gene data show CDR1 as KGHSH and CDR2 as LQKENI. This CDR3 is 18 amino acids long. CDR3 bases: TGTGCCAGCTCATCCTCAGGGGTCGCCGGTATCGAGAACACTGAAGCTTTCTTT. It codes for CASSSSGVAGIENTEAFF.

The J gene is TRBJ2-4, the V gene TRBV6-6; D is perhaps TRBD2 (5 bases). This CDR3 has 13 amino acids. CDR1 and CDR2 from the germline V gene are MNHNY and SVGAGI (reference sequence). Trimming cost V 0 bases and J 9 bases, with 9 bases left between them. CDR3 protein: CASSYSEVGIQYF. CDR3 nucleotides: TGTGCCAGCAGTTACTCGGAGGTCGGCATTCAGTACTTC.

This clone has a handful of counts. The chain uses TRBV5-4 and TRBJ2-5, with D unclear. The ends were cut back, 6 bases at V and 2 bases at J, with 11 bases in the middle. Looked up from germline, CDR1 is SGHNT and CDR2 is YYREEE (reference sequence). The CDR3 has 13 amino acids. CDR3 sequence: CASTPRGQETQYF. DNA for the CDR3: TGTGCCAGCACCCCCAGAGGACAAGAGACCCAGTACTTC. The variable domain in full, completed from reference TRBV5-4 and TRBJ2-5, reads ETGVTQSPTHLIKTRGQQVTLRCSSQSGHNTVSWYQQALGQGPQFIFQYYREEENGRGNFPPRFSGLQFPNYSSELNVNALELDDSALYLCASTPRGQETQYFGPGTRLLVL.

This clone appeared a few times. This CDR3 reads CASRLTGMRTDTQYF. As DNA, the CDR3 is TGCGCCAGCAGACTGACAGGGATGCGCACAGATACGCAGTATTTT. The chain carries TRBV5-1 and TRBJ2-3; TRBD1 matches at 7 bases. The V segment lost 5 bases and the J segment 1 base; nucleotides outside the gene matches: 7. Germline assignment: CDR1 SGHRS and CDR2 YFSETQ. The CDR3 runs 15 residues.

The rearrangement uses TRBV6-5 and TRBJ2-7, with 11 bases aligning to TRBD2. The junction had 8 bases not matched to a gene; V was cut back by 6 bases and J by 4 bases. This CDR3 is built from 15 residues. Germline CDR1 is MNHEY and CDR2 is SVGAGI. Here the CDR3 reads CASRVGTSGVYEQYF. The CDR3 DNA reads as TGTGCCAGCAGAGTCGGGACTAGCGGAGTTTACGAGCAGTACTTC.

The CDR3 is CASRGQSNQPQHF. The CDR3 DNA is TGTGCCAGCCGGGGACAGAGCAATCAGCCCCAGCATTTT. The chain combines TRBV6-1 with TRBJ1-5; 7 bases agree with TRBD1. The germline CDR1 and CDR2 sequences are MNHNS and SASEGT. V lost 8 bases to trimming and J lost 1 base; unmatched junction nucleotides: 2. The CDR3 is made up of 13 amino acids.

V is TRBV5-1 and J is TRBJ1-1, with D perhaps matching TRBD1 (5 bases). Per the germline V gene, CDR1 is SGHRS and CDR2 is YFSETQ. The CDR3 runs 15 residues. V was pared by 2 bases and J by 3 bases, with 14 bases between. DNA for the CDR3: TGCGCCAGCAGCTTTGGGTGGGGGGGAGACACTGAAGCTTTCTTT. Encoded protein: CASSFGWGGDTEAFF.

The chain recombines TRBV27 with TRBJ1-2; D call uncertain. Per the germline V gene, CDR1 is MNHEY and CDR2 is SMNVEV (reference sequence). The V and J ends lost 5 bases and 0 bases respectively, with 10 bases between them. This CDR3 is built from 14 residues. CDR3: CASSPRGTNYGYTF. The CDR3 nucleotides are TGTGCCAGCAGTCCTCGCGGGACTAACTATGGCTACACCTTC.

The V and J genes are TRBV2 and TRBJ1-1; D gene ambiguous. The CDR3 runs 15 residues. V shed 0 bases and J shed 1 base, with 9 bases lying between them. Germline V gene data show CDR1 as SNHLY and CDR2 as FYNNEI. The CDR3 loop is CASSEARRGNTEAFF. CDR3 bases: TGTGCCAGCAGTGAAGCTAGGCGGGGGAACACTGAAGCTTTCTTT.

The V gene is TRBV28, the J gene TRBJ1-1; 9 nucleotides align to TRBD1. Germline V lookup: CDR1 MDHEN, CDR2 SYDVKM. The CDR3 extends over 13 amino acids. The V gene end was trimmed by 4 bases and the J gene end by 9 bases; junction bases not matched to a gene: 6. CDR3 nucleotides: TGTGCCAGCAGTTCCGGGACAGGGTCACAAGCTTTCTTT. Translating it yields CASSSGTGSQAFF.

The chain employs TRBV27 and TRBJ2-7; a possible D gene is TRBD2 (6 bases). Trimming cost V 6 bases and J 7 bases, with 19 bases left between them. This CDR3 has 14 residues. Germline-derived CDR1 and CDR2 are MNHEY and SMNVEV (reference sequence). CDR3: CASSPGAGTGEQYF. The CDR3 region has the DNA TGTGCCAGCAGCCCGGGCGCGGGGACGGGTGAGCAGTACTTC.

V is TRBV6-5 and J is TRBJ1-2; a weak D match, TRBD1 (5 bases). Germline assignment: CDR1 MNHEY and CDR2 SVGAGI. The CDR3 has 14 amino acids. V dropped 9 bases and J dropped 0 bases, with 14 bases sitting between them. In DNA form, the CDR3 reads TGTGCCAGTTTAGACAGAAACACTAACTATGGCTACACCTTC. Its protein is CASLDRNTNYGYTF.

The chain employs TRBV19 and TRBJ2-7; 8 nucleotides match TRBD2. The CDR3 totals 16 residues. Trimming removed 3 bases from V and 6 bases from J; junction bases left unmatched: 13. From germline, CDR1 is LNHDA and CDR2 SQIVND (reference sequence). CDR3 sequence: CASSMVAGRAASEQYF. CDR3 nucleotide sequence: TGTGCCAGTAGTATGGTAGCGGGAAGGGCCGCTAGCGAGCAGTACTTC.

V usage is TRBV4-3 and J usage is TRBJ1-2; D remains ambiguous. The CDR3 length is 13 residues. In germline, CDR1 is LGHNA, CDR2 YSLEER. V lost 0 bases to trimming and J lost 4 bases, with 6 bases between them. The CDR3 nucleotides read TGCGCCAGCAGCCAAGATCTGAGCTATGGCTACACCTTC. Translating gives CASSQDLSYGYTF.

The J gene is TRBJ1-2, the V gene TRBV5-1; tentatively, D is TRBD1 (5 bases). CDR3 size: 13 residues. Trimming removed 0 bases at V and 4 bases at J, with 7 bases between. Germline CDR1 is SGHRS and CDR2 is YFSETQ. The CDR3 DNA is TGCGCCAGCAGCTTGGACAGGCCCTATGGCTACACCTTC. This codes for CASSLDRPYGYTF. Full variable domain (remainder filled in from reference TRBV5-1 and TRBJ1-2): KAGVTQTPRYLIKTRGQQVTLSCSPISGHRSVSWYQQTPGQGLQFLFEYFSETQRNKGNFPGRFSGRQFSNSRSEMNVSTLELGDSALYLCASSLDRPYGYTFGSGTRLTVV.

J is TRBJ2-1 and V is TRBV28, with 8 positions matching TRBD1. V shed 5 bases and J 7 bases; nucleotides not matched to a gene: 4. CDR3 length: 13 amino acids. The germline gives CDR1 MDHEN, CDR2 SYDVKM. The CDR3 bases are TGTGCCAGCAGTAGACAGGGGCAGAATGAGCAGTTCTTC. It translates to CASSRQGQNEQFF.

This clone was counted a single time. The chain combines TRBV10-3 with TRBJ2-7; a possible D gene is TRBD2 (5 bases). Germline V CDR1 and CDR2: ENHRY, SYGVKD. This CDR3 has 13 amino acids. The ends were cut back, 6 bases at V and 4 bases at J, with 13 bases in the middle. The DNA of the CDR3 is TGTGCCATCAGAGAGGTTGGCGGGTACGAGCAGTACTTC. It codes for CAIREVGGYEQYF.